These T cell receptor beta chains were read from a single sample in a study of T cell responses to AZD1222 COVID-19 vaccine. Repertoires were generated with immunoSEQ multiplex PCR, while TCRdb's copy carries only in-frame clones and drops some. The data contain 85,000 to 120,000 clones, roughly nine tenths of them singletons. The sample consisted of peripheral blood, taken on day 0 of AZD1222 vaccination. These receptor sequences come from an adult in good health. CDR3s include the opening cysteine and the closing phenylalanine or tryptophan. The D gene is left open where the match is weak. Clone size is not always given. Where it is, it says once, few, many or a class for expanded clones.

V: TRBV5-6
size: once
J: TRBJ2-7
D: .
DNA: TGTGCCAGCAGCGGGGGCCGGACCGGGAATGGGACCCCAGACGAGTACTTC
CDR3: CASSGGRTGNGTPDEYF

V: TRBV24-1
size: .
J: TRBJ2-7
D: TRBD2
DNA: TGTGCCACCAGTGATTCCCGGACTAGCGGGAGGTACGAGCAGTACTTC
CDR3: CATSDSRTSGRYEQYF

V: TRBV11-2
size: .
J: TRBJ2-7
D: TRBD2
DNA: TGTGCCAGCAGCTTAAGCGGGAGAGGGTCCTACGAGCAGTACTTC
CDR3: CASSLSGRGSYEQYF

V: TRBV3-1/TRBV3-2
size: .
J: TRBJ1-2
D: .
DNA: TGTGCCAGCAGCCACCCTCGTGGGGGCTACACCTTC
CDR3: CASSHPRGGYTF

V: TRBV4-3
size: once
J: TRBJ2-1
D: TRBD2
DNA: TGCGCCAGCAGCCGGGGGCTAGCGGGGGACAATGAGCAGTTCTTC
CDR3: CASSRGLAGDNEQFF

V: TRBV18
size: .
J: TRBJ2-7
D: .
DNA: TGTGCCAGCTCACCCCCCCCCGGGTACGAGCAGTACTTC
CDR3: CASSPPPGYEQYF

V: TRBV6-2/TRBV6-3
size: .
J: TRBJ2-5
D: .
DNA: TGTGCCAGCAGTTACGGAGAGACCCAGTACTTC
CDR3: CASSYGETQYF

V: TRBV5-1
size: .
J: TRBJ2-2
D: TRBD1
DNA: TGCGCCAGCAGCTCCACAGGGGCGGGCGGGGAGCTGTTTTTT
CDR3: CASSSTGAGGELFF

V: TRBV6-5
size: .
J: TRBJ1-3
D: .
DNA: TGTGCCAGCATCGGAAACACCATATATTTT
CDR3: CASIGNTIYF

V: TRBV5-4
size: .
J: TRBJ1-1
D: .
DNA: TGTGCCAGCAGCGTCCCCACAGGGTCCGGCACTGAAGCTTTCTTT
CDR3: CASSVPTGSGTEAFF

V: TRBV12-5
size: .
J: TRBJ2-2
D: .
DNA: TGTGCTAGTGGTTTCTTGACTGGGGACACCGGGGAGCTGTTTTTT
CDR3: CASGFLTGDTGELFF

V: TRBV4-2
size: .
J: TRBJ1-1
D: .
DNA: TGTGCCAGCAGCCAAGTATCCGGGTTGGGAACCATGAACACTGAAGCTTTCTTT
CDR3: CASSQVSGLGTMNTEAFF

V: TRBV2
size: .
J: TRBJ2-7
D: TRBD1
DNA: TGTGCCAGCGGACAGGGAGATTTCTTC
CDR3: CASGQGDFF

V: TRBV27
size: .
J: TRBJ1-1
D: .
DNA: TGTGCCAGCAGTTTTCAGTCCGGTGAAGCTTTCTTT
CDR3: CASSFQSGEAFF

V: TRBV5-1
size: once
J: TRBJ2-6
D: TRBD2
DNA: TGCGCCAGCAGCTTGGACGGGACTAGCGGGAGGCGCCCCTCTGGGGCCAACGTCCTGACTTTC
CDR3: CASSLDGTSGRRPSGANVLTF

V: TRBV6-2/TRBV6-3
size: .
J: TRBJ2-2
D: .
DNA: TGTGCCAGCAGTTACGGGCCAGCCTCGGAGACCGGGGAGCTGTTTTTT
CDR3: CASSYGPASETGELFF

V: TRBV24-1
size: .
J: TRBJ2-3
D: TRBD2
DNA: TGTGCCACCAGTACGGGACTAGCGGGAGTCACAGATACGCAGTATTTT
CDR3: CATSTGLAGVTDTQYF

V: TRBV7-2
size: .
J: TRBJ1-2
D: .
DNA: TGTGCCAGCAGCTTAGGTCTCAGTTTCTATGGCTACACCTTC
CDR3: CASSLGLSFYGYTF

V: TRBV5-6
size: .
J: TRBJ1-1
D: TRBD1
DNA: TGTGCCAGCAGCTGGACAGGTAGCTTGAACACTGAAGCTTTCTTT
CDR3: CASSWTGSLNTEAFF

V: TRBV18
size: .
J: TRBJ2-1
D: TRBD1
DNA: TGTGCCAGCTCACTAAAGGGGACAGGGGCGGGAGAGCAGTTCTTC
CDR3: CASSLKGTGAGEQFF

V: TRBV5-1
size: .
J: TRBJ2-2
D: .
DNA: TGCGCCAGCAGCGCACAGGGGAACACCGGGGAGCTGTTTTTT
CDR3: CASSAQGNTGELFF

V: TRBV19
size: once
J: TRBJ1-5
D: TRBD1
DNA: TGTGCCAGTAGTACCAACACAGGGGCCAGCAATCAGCCCCAGCATTTT
CDR3: CASSTNTGASNQPQHF

V: TRBV11-3
size: .
J: TRBJ2-7
D: .
DNA: TGTGCCAGCAGCTTTGGAATCTCCTACGAGCAGTACTTC
CDR3: CASSFGISYEQYF

V: TRBV6-2/TRBV6-3
size: .
J: TRBJ2-5
D: .
DNA: TGTGCCAGCAGTTTAGGGACCCAGTACTTC
CDR3: CASSLGTQYF

V: TRBV27
size: .
J: TRBJ1-3
D: .
DNA: TGTGCCAGCAGTTTCCCCAGCTCTGGAAACACCATATATTTT
CDR3: CASSFPSSGNTIYF

V: TRBV7-3
size: .
J: TRBJ2-1
D: .
DNA: TGTGCCTCCAGGGATGTTTCGCCCTACAATGAGCAGTTCTTC
CDR3: CASRDVSPYNEQFF

V: TRBV20-1
size: .
J: TRBJ2-7
D: .
DNA: TGCAGTGCGGTACGAGCAAAGCAGTACTTC
CDR3: CSAVRAKQYF

V: TRBV5-5
size: .
J: TRBJ1-4
D: .
DNA: TGTGCCAGCAGCTACAGGTTGACTAATGAAAAACTGTTTTTT
CDR3: CASSYRLTNEKLFF

V: TRBV12-5
size: once
J: TRBJ2-1
D: .
DNA: TGTGCTAGTGGACTAGGACGGGAGCAGTTCTTC
CDR3: CASGLGREQFF

V: TRBV5-4
size: .
J: TRBJ2-5
D: .
DNA: TGTGCCAGCAGCCGGGACTCGGCGCAAGAGACCCAGTACTTC
CDR3: CASSRDSAQETQYF

V: TRBV11-2
size: .
J: TRBJ1-1
D: .
DNA: TGTGCCAGCAGCCCAATTCGAGGGGTAACTGAAGCTTTCTTT
CDR3: CASSPIRGVTEAFF

V: TRBV25-1
size: .
J: TRBJ1-4
D: TRBD1
DNA: TGTGCCAGCAGTGAATATAGAGGGGGCGGTGAAAAACTGTTTTTT
CDR3: CASSEYRGGGEKLFF

V: TRBV7-2
size: .
J: TRBJ2-7
D: .
DNA: TGTGCCAGCAGCTTAGAACGGCTAGCCAACTACGAGCAGTACTTC
CDR3: CASSLERLANYEQYF